What follows are 27 T cell receptor beta chains derived from one specimen sequenced in a study of molecular identifiers for immune sequencing clone quantification. TCRdb fed the PCR reads into MiXCR, producing one record per CDR3 protein. The sample carries hundreds of thousands of distinct CDR3 sequences, around 25% recorded once. The specimen was naive CD8+ T cells from blood, with Jurkat cell RNA spiked in. Documented subset: FACS-sorted CD8+CD4-CCR7+CD45RA+ naive T cells. The receptor set was obtained from a human donor in good health. Some libraries in this study had Jurkat cell RNA spiked in.

A few counts support this clonotype. The V call is TRBV4-3, the J call TRBJ2-7; D tentatively fits TRBD1 or TRBD2 (6 bases each). The ends were cut back, 0 bases at V and 2 bases at J, with 20 bases in the middle. The CDR3 is 18 amino acids. Germline CDR1 and CDR2: LGHNA and YSLEER. CDR3 region: CASSQDLTGGDIAYEQYF. For the CDR3, the DNA is TGCGCCAGCAGCCAAGATCTTACAGGCGGGGACATCGCCTACGAGCAGTACTTC.

The gene calls are TRBV27 and TRBJ2-7, with 8 nucleotides matching TRBD2. The J segment lost 6 bases and the V segment lost 5 bases, leaving 15 bases of the junction unmatched. The CDR3 covers 16 residues. Germline-derived CDR1 and CDR2 are MNHEY and SMNVEV (reference sequence). The CDR3 DNA sequence: TGTGCCAGCAGTCCCCTTCTTAGTAGCGGGATGGGCGAGCAGTACTTC. Its protein is CASSPLLSSGMGEQYF.

Many counts were recorded for this clonotype. This chain joins TRBV4-3 and TRBJ2-3; TRBD1 matches at 7 bases. Germline values: CDR1 LGHNA, CDR2 YSLEER. The CDR3 contains 16 residues. Trimming at V came to 1 base and at J to 5 bases, leaving 9 bases not matched to a gene. The CDR3 region is CASSQVTGQLLDTQYF. As DNA, the CDR3 is TGCGCCAGCAGCCAAGTTACGGGACAGCTCTTAGATACGCAGTATTTT.

Concerning this clonotype: This is likely a read error, given that the CDR3 carries no conserved phenylalanine or tryptophan at its end. The DNA is left out, because the CDR3 cannot be placed on it with certainty; the CDR3 is given as TCRdb lists it. The chain links TRBV5-6 to TRBJ1-2; the table's D call TRBD1 went unverified against the DNA. Germline loops: CDR1 SGHDT, CDR2 YYEEEE. The CDR3 numbers 16 amino acids, ends counted. CDR3 sequence reads: CASSYGSPGPQGGHTL.

The CDR3 DNA reads as TGTGCCAGCAGCACCAGGGACAGGGAACAAGAGACCCAGTACTTC. Translation gives CASSTRDREQETQYF. The J gene is TRBJ2-5, the V gene TRBV13, with 9 bases identical to TRBD1. The CDR3 totals 15 residues. Germline loops: CDR1 PRHDT, CDR2 FYEKMQ (reference sequence). With 5 bases clipped from V and 2 bases from J, the junction kept 6 bases outside the gene matches.

Note on this clonotype: No conserved phenylalanine or tryptophan is present at the end of the CDR3, so a read error is the likely explanation. The genes are TRBV7-8 and TRBJ2-2, with a weak D call TRBD1 (6 bases). CDR3 length: 17 residues. V shed 4 bases and J shed 6 bases, with 21 bases lying between them. In germline, CDR1 is SGHVS, CDR2 FQNEAQ. CDR3 protein: CASSSQTGHPTAGELFL. The DNA of the CDR3 is TGTGCCAGCAGCTCCCAAACGGGACACCCAACCGCCGGGGAGCTGTTTCTT.

On this clonotype itself: A clone one base away is much larger, so this may be a read error. The J gene is TRBJ1-4, the V gene TRBV12-3 or TRBV12-4, with D unclear. The CDR3 consists of 14 residues. Here the CDR3 DNA reads TGTACCAGCAGGCGGACCGGAGCTAATGAAAAACTGTTTTTT. It yields the protein CTSRRTGANEKLFF.

This clonotype was seen a few times. V and J are TRBV6-2 or TRBV6-3 and TRBJ2-7; D gene ambiguous. This CDR3 is 13 amino acids long. V was pared by 6 bases and J by 2 bases, with 11 bases between. Germline-derived CDR1 and CDR2 are MNHEY and SVGEGT. This CDR3 reads CASRIGSAYEQYF. The CDR3 bases are TGTGCCAGCAGAATCGGCAGTGCCTACGAGCAGTACTTC.

This clonotype was counted many times. CDR3: CASSQEIPGSLSGNTIYF. CDR3 bases: TGCGCCAGCAGCCAAGAAATCCCCGGGTCACTATCTGGAAACACCATATATTTT. The J gene is TRBJ1-3, the V gene TRBV4-3; the D is unclear. Germline values: CDR1 LGHNA, CDR2 YSLEER. V dropped 0 bases and J dropped 1 base, with 16 bases sitting between them. The CDR3 is 18 amino acids.

The rearrangement links TRBV10-3 to TRBJ2-1; D ambiguous. The CDR3 contains 14 residues. V was trimmed by 2 bases and J by 4 bases, leaving 9 bases between them. Germline V lookup: CDR1 ENHRY, CDR2 SYGVKD. The CDR3 nucleotides read TGTGCCATCAGTGAGGTCTTGGGTTACAATGAGCAGTTCTTC. It encodes CAISEVLGYNEQFF.

Comments on this clonotype: It may be a read error: a sequence one base away is much more abundant. The chain recombines TRBV20-1 with TRBJ2-4; perhaps TRBD1 as D (6 bases). Looked up from germline, CDR1 is DFQATT and CDR2 is SNEGSKA (reference sequence). This CDR3 has 15 amino acids. The CDR3 protein is CGARDREQGRYIQYF. The CDR3 DNA reads TGCGGTGCTAGAGATCGGGAACAGGGTCGGTACATTCAGTACTTC.

The chain uses TRBV27 and TRBJ1-1; 7 bases match TRBD1. Per germline, CDR1 MNHEY and CDR2 SMNVEV (reference sequence). The CDR3 is made up of 14 amino acids. V shed 6 bases and J 6 bases; nucleotides not matched to a gene: 10. CDR3 sequence (DNA): TGTGCCAGCAGGACAATATTAACAGGGGCTGAAGCTTTCTTT. It codes for CASRTILTGAEAFF.

This clonotype was detected only a few times. The V and J genes are TRBV4-1 and TRBJ1-1, with D possibly being TRBD1 (5 bases). The CDR3 totals 14 residues. With 1 base removed from V and 5 bases from J, the gap between germline ends came to 11 bases. Germline V gene sequence: CDR1 MGHRA, CDR2 YSYEKL. The CDR3 sequence is CASSQGSGWTEAFF. CDR3 DNA sequence: TGCGCCAGCAGCCAAGGATCAGGGTGGACTGAAGCTTTCTTT.

This clonotype was seen a handful of times. The rearrangement links TRBV30 to TRBJ2-1; unclear D gene. The CDR3 totals 13 residues. V lost 0 bases and J 5 bases, leaving 8 bases between the germline ends. Germline V gives CDR1 GTSNPN, CDR2 SVGIG (reference sequence). The CDR3 protein is CAWSVISHNEQFF. The CDR3 DNA sequence: TGTGCCTGGAGTGTAATTAGCCACAATGAGCAGTTCTTC.

Of note for this clonotype: This may stem from a read error, because a much larger clone lies one nucleotide away. The chain combines TRBV4-3 with TRBJ2-7; D is unresolved. Germline V gives CDR1 LGHNA, CDR2 YSLEER. The CDR3 runs to 12 residues. This CDR3 reads CARSQERNEQYF. The CDR3 region has the DNA TGCGCCCGCAGCCAAGAAAGGAACGAGCAGTACTTC.

This clonotype was recorded at least ten times. V is TRBV6-5 and J is TRBJ2-3; TRBD2 agrees at 12 bases. V shed 6 bases and J 2 bases; nucleotides not matched to a gene: 6. Germline CDR1 is MNHEY and CDR2 is SVGAGI. The CDR3 is made up of 16 amino acids. CDR3 sequence reads: CASSRGLAGYTDTQYF. The DNA of the CDR3 is TGTGCCAGCAGCCGAGGACTAGCGGGGTACACAGATACGCAGTATTTT.

This chain joins TRBV7-2 and TRBJ2-5, with 12 bases that match TRBD2. From germline, CDR1 is SGHTA and CDR2 FQGNSA. There are 14 residues in the CDR3. Unmatched junction bases numbered 5, after V lost 3 bases and J lost 9 bases. For the CDR3, the DNA is TGTGCCAGCAGCTTGACTAGCGGGAGTGCGCCCCAGTACTTC. Its translation is CASSLTSGSAPQYF.

This clonotype occurred many times. The chain recombines TRBV7-9 with TRBJ1-2; D ambiguous. Looked up from germline, CDR1 is SEHNR and CDR2 is FQNEAQ (reference sequence). The CDR3 runs to 14 residues. Between the trimmed V and J ends, which lost 2 bases and 6 bases, there was a span of 13 bases. CDR3 bases: TGTGCCAGCAGCTTAAGTATAAGAATAAATGGCTACACCTTC. This gives the protein CASSLSIRINGYTF. Variable domain in full (rest from reference TRBV7-9 and TRBJ1-2): DTGVSQNPRHKITKRGQNVTFRCDPISEHNRLYWYRQTLGQGPEFLTYFQNEAQLEKSRLLSDRFSAERPKGSFSTLEIQRTEQGDSAMYLCASSLSIRINGYTFGSGTRLTVV.

At least ten counts were recorded for this clonotype. This sequence joins TRBV5-5 and TRBJ2-7; possible D gene TRBD1, 6 bases. This CDR3 has 14 amino acids. CDR1 SGHKS and CDR2 YYEKEE come from the germline V gene (reference sequence). V lost 0 bases and J 4 bases, leaving 11 bases between the germline ends. CDR3 in DNA: TGTGCCAGCAGCTTGGAAGGGGGATCATACGAGCAGTACTTC. Its protein is CASSLEGGSYEQYF.

Turning to this clonotype: This sequence may be a read error, since a much larger clone differs from it by one base. The genes are TRBV30 and TRBJ1-5; 7 bases agree with TRBD1. This CDR3 is built from 15 residues. V was pared by 3 bases and J by 0 bases, with 5 bases of the junction left unmatched. The germline V gene encodes CDR1 GTSNPN and CDR2 SVGIG (reference sequence). The CDR3 reads CAWRIGTASNQPQHF. CDR3 in DNA: TGTGCCTGGAGAATTGGGACAGCTAGCAATCAGCCCCAGCATTTT.

This chain uses TRBV4-3 with TRBJ2-7; D is undetermined. Trimming shortened V by 4 bases and J by 2 bases, and 12 bases separated the two germline ends. The CDR3 consists of 14 residues. Germline V gene lookup returns CDR1 LGHNA and CDR2 YSLEER. This CDR3 reads CASSPRASTYEQYF. CDR3 in DNA: TGCGCCAGCAGCCCCCGGGCATCTACCTACGAGCAGTACTTC.

A remark on this clonotype: A junction end diverges from the germline sequence, so it may reflect a read error. This chain uses TRBV9 with TRBJ2-2, with TRBD1 as a possible D gene (6 bases). The CDR3 runs 16 residues. Germline V gene sequence: CDR1 SGDLS, CDR2 YYNGEE. DNA for the CDR3: TGTGCCAGCAGTCTCACGGGGACACCGAACACCGGGGAGCCGTTTTTT. It yields the protein CASSLTGTPNTGEPFF.

Many counts were recorded for this clonotype. The V call is TRBV20-1, the J call TRBJ2-3; 10 bases fit TRBD1. The CDR3 runs to 16 residues. The trim removed 1 base at V and 4 bases at J, leaving 8 bases unmatched. Germline CDR1 DFQATT, CDR2 SNEGSKA (reference sequence). The CDR3 protein is CSARAGTGDRPDTQYF. The CDR3, as DNA: TGCAGTGCTAGAGCGGGGACAGGGGATAGGCCAGATACGCAGTATTTT.

Comment on this clonotype: A read error is likely, as this CDR3 ends without the conserved phenylalanine or tryptophan. The genes are TRBV7-6 and TRBJ2-7; 8 nucleotides agree with TRBD2. CDR1 is SGHVS and CDR2 is FNYEAQ in the germline V gene. The CDR3 is 15 amino acids. The V gene end was trimmed by 5 bases and the J gene end by 6 bases; junction bases not matched to a gene: 12. The CDR3 nucleotides are TGTGCCAGCAGCCCCCGACTAGCGACGGCTTTCGAGCAGTACTCC. Residues: CASSPRLATAFEQYS.

The gene calls are TRBV30 and TRBJ2-3; a weak D match, TRBD2 (5 bases). Looked up from germline, CDR1 is GTSNPN and CDR2 is SVGIG (reference sequence). Deletions cut 2 bases from V and 9 bases from J, with 15 bases between. This CDR3 contains 13 residues. This CDR3 reads CAWSPWTAETQYF. In nucleotides, the CDR3 is TGTGCCTGGAGTCCCTGGACTGCTGAGACGCAGTATTTT.

The chain joins TRBV6-5 to TRBJ1-2; TRBD1 might be the D (6 bases). The V gene lost 7 bases and the J gene lost 3 bases, with 12 bases spanning the gap. The length of the CDR3 is 13 residues. Looked up from germline, CDR1 is MNHEY and CDR2 is SVGAGI. The CDR3 loop is CASMQGTDYGYTF. The CDR3 DNA is TGTGCCAGCATGCAGGGGACTGACTATGGCTACACCTTC.

The chain uses TRBV6-5 and TRBJ2-1; 14 bases fit TRBD2. The CDR3 contains 18 residues. Germline-derived CDR1 and CDR2 are MNHEY and SVGAGI. Trimming took 5 bases from V and 1 from J; bases not matched to a gene: 7. The chain's CDR3 is CASSPGTSGGISYNEQFF. In DNA form, the CDR3 reads TGTGCCAGCAGTCCCGGGACTAGCGGGGGTATTTCCTACAATGAGCAGTTCTTC.